Sequencing of this T cell receptor (beta chain) was carried out in a study of Graves' ophthalmopathy and Graves' hyperthyroidism. Whole-study results and caveats: The model achieved around 67% sensitivity and less than 85% specificity for ophthalmopathy progression. Most clonotypes expanded in thyroid above 0.001 frequency were present in blood too.

This CDR3 comprises 14 residues. V was clipped by 4 bases and J by 2 bases, with 12 bases between them. Looked up from germline, CDR1 is SGHRS and CDR2 is YFSETQ. This clonotype was recorded many times. The antigen remains undetermined. Amplification from RNA transcripts yielded the TCR beta CDR3 regions. The library came from an HTBI-primed first-round RT-PCR and a second-round multiplex PCR. TCRdb passed the multiplex PCR reads through MiXCR, listing each CDR3 protein once. The table lists some 520,000 distinct CDR3 sequences, roughly 14% of them singletons. In this cohort, patients with other autoimmune diseases, uncontrolled infections, pregnancy or lactation were excluded. Out of more than 8.5 ml of fresh peripheral blood, PBMCs were obtained.

The chain links TRBV5-1 to TRBJ1-1, with D unresolved. The sequence came from a woman aged 25 to 39 with Graves' ophthalmopathy. Sequencing was carried out using blood. The CDR3 DNA reads TGCGCCAGCAGCCTACAGTTCTCAAACACTGAAGCTTTCTTT. Translation gives CASSLQFSNTEAFF. Drawing the rest from reference TRBV5-1 and TRBJ1-1, the complete variable domain is KAGVTQTPRYLIKTRGQQVTLSCSPISGHRSVSWYQQTPGQGLQFLFEYFSETQRNKGNFPGRFSGRQFSNSRSEMNVSTLELGDSALYLCASSLQFSNTEAFFGQGTRLTVV.